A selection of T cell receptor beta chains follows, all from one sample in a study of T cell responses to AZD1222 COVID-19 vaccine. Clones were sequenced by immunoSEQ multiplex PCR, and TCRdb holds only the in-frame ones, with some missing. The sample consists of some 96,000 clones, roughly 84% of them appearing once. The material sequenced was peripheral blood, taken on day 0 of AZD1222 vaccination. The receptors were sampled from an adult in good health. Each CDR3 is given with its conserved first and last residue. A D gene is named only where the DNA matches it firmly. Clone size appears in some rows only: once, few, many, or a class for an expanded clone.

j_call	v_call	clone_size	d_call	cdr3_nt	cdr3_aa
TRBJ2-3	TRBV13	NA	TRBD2	TGTGCCAGCAGCCCTTCTAGCGGGCAAAGCACAGATACGCAGTATTTT	CASSPSSGQSTDTQYF
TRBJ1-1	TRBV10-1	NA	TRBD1	TGCGCCAGCAGTGATAGGACAGGGGGTGTCACTGAAGCTTTCTTT	CASSDRTGGVTEAFF
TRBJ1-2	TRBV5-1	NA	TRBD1	TGCGCCAGCAGCCCGGACAGGGCAGTCGGTGGCTACACCTTC	CASSPDRAVGGYTF
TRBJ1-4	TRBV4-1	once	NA	TGCGCCAGCAGCCAAGAGGGAGGGGCGCTGGGTGAAAAACTGTTTTTT	CASSQEGGALGEKLFF
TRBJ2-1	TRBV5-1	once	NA	TGCGCCAGCAGCTTGGAAGGGTATGATGAGCAGTTCTTC	CASSLEGYDEQFF
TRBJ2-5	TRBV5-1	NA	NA	TGCGCCAGCAGCTTGGTTGACAGGCGGGGCGAGACCCAGTACTTC	CASSLVDRRGETQYF
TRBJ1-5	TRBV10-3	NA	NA	TGTGCCATCAGTGAGTACGGCAGGGGAAAGCCCCAGCATTTT	CAISEYGRGKPQHF
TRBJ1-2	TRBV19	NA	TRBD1	TGTGCCAGTAGTATAAGGGGACAGGGGGCGCCCGGCTACACCTTC	CASSIRGQGAPGYTF
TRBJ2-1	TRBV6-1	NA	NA	TGTGCCAGCAGTGAATCGGGCGGGGCCTACAATGAGCAGTTCTTC	CASSESGGAYNEQFF
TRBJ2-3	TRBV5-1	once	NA	TGCGCCAGCAGCTTCGACCCTAGCACAGATACGCAGTATTTT	CASSFDPSTDTQYF
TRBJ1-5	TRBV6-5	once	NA	TGTGCCAGCAGCCAATGGGCAGGGAATCAGCCCCAGCATTTT	CASSQWAGNQPQHF
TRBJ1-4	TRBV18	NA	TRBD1	TGTGCCAGCTCACCAGTCGGGACAGTTAATGAAAAACTGTTTTTT	CASSPVGTVNEKLFF
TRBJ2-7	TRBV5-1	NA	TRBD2	TGCGCCAGCAGCTTGGTGGCGGGGGGTCCCTACGAGCAGTACTTC	CASSLVAGGPYEQYF
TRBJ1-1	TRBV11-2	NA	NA	TGTGCCGTCAACGGAGAGGGGGACACTGAAGCTTTCTTT	CAVNGEGDTEAFF
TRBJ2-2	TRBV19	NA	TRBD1	TGTGCCAGTAGTATTGATGGGACAGTTCTCACCGGGGAGCTGTTTTTT	CASSIDGTVLTGELFF
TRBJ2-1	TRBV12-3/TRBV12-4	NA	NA	TGTGCCAGCAGCAAACAGGACTACAATGAGCAGTTCTTC	CASSKQDYNEQFF
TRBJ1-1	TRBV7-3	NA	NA	TGTGCCAGCAGTCCGACAGCCAATGAAGCTTTCTTT	CASSPTANEAFF
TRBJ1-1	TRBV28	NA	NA	TGTGCCAGCAGTTTAGAAGGGACCACTGAAGCTTTCTTT	CASSLEGTTEAFF
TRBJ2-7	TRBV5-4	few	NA	TGTGCCAGCAGCCCGGAGGCAGGGGAGATGCAGTACTTC	CASSPEAGEMQYF
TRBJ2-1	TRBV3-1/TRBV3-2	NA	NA	TGTGCCAGCAGGCCTAGGGGAAGCTCCTACAATGAGCAGTTCTTC	CASRPRGSSYNEQFF
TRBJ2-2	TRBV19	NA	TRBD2	TGTGCCAGTAGTTTACGACTAGCGGGGGTAACCGGGGAGCTGTTTTTT	CASSLRLAGVTGELFF
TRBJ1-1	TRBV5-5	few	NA	TGTGCCAGCAGCTTGGGCGCCTTTGAAGCTTTCTTT	CASSLGAFEAFF
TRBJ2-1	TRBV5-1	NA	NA	TGCGCCAGCAACTCCGGGGAGGATGAGCAGTTCTTC	CASNSGEDEQFF
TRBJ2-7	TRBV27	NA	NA	TGTGCCAGCAGTTACAGGGAGGGGTCCGAGCAGTACTTC	CASSYREGSEQYF
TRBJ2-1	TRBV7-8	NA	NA	TGTGCCAGCAGCCCCCGGCGGGACTACAATGAGCAGTTCTTC	CASSPRRDYNEQFF
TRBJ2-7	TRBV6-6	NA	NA	TGTGCCAGCAGTTACGAGGGTAGTAGGTACGAGCAGTACTTC	CASSYEGSRYEQYF
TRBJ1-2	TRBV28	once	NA	TGTGCCAGCAGTCCAGCTAACTATGGCTACACCTTC	CASSPANYGYTF
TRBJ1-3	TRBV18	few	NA	TGTGCCAGCTCCATGGACAGCAGCTCTGGAAACACCATATATTTT	CASSMDSSSGNTIYF
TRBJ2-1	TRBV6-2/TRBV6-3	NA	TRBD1	TGTGCCAGCAGTTATTGGGGGACAGTATACAATGAGCAGTTCTTC	CASSYWGTVYNEQFF
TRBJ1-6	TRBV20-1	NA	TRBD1	TGCAGTGCTAGTTCCGACAGGGATAATTCACCCCTCCACTTT	CSASSDRDNSPLHF
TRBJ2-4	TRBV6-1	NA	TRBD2	TGTGCCAGCAGTGAAGGGGGGAGGGACATTCAGTACTTC	CASSEGGRDIQYF
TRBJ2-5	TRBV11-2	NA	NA	TGTGCCAGCAGCTTAGATCCTAGCCGAGAGACCCAGTACTTC	CASSLDPSRETQYF
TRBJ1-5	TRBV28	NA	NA	TGTGCCAGCAGTCCTGGGGAGGGGATCCAGGATCAGCCCCAGCATTTT	CASSPGEGIQDQPQHF
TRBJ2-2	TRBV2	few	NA	TGTGCCAGCAAAAAACAAGTTGCGAACACCGGGGAGCTGTTTTTT	CASKKQVANTGELFF
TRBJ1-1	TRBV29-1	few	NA	TGCAGCGTTGGAGACAGCGTGAGAAACACTGAAGCTTTCTTT	CSVGDSVRNTEAFF
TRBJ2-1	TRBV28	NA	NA	TGTGCCAGCAGTCAATGGGATGAGCAGTTCTTC	CASSQWDEQFF
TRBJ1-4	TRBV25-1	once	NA	TGTGCCAGCAGTACCCCGGGAGATGAAAAACTGTTTTTT	CASSTPGDEKLFF
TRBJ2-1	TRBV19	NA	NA	TGTGCCAGTAGTATCAAGGGCAACCGCTACTACAATGAGCAGTTCTTC	CASSIKGNRYYNEQFF
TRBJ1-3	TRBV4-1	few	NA	TGCGCCAGCAGCCAAGAAAGCGGAAACACCATATATTTT	CASSQESGNTIYF
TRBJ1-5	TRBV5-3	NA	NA	TGTGCCAGAAGCCATCCGGGAGGAGCCAATCAGCCCCAGCATTTT	CARSHPGGANQPQHF
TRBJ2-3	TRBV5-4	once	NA	TGTGCCAGCAGCTTTTCTAGCACAGATACGCAGTATTTT	CASSFSSTDTQYF
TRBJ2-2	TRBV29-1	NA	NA	TGCAGCGTTGAGGGACTTATCGGGGAGCTGTTTTTT	CSVEGLIGELFF
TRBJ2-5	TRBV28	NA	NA	TGTGCCAGCACCCCCGGCGGACTCCTTGATGAGACCCAGTACTTC	CASTPGGLLDETQYF
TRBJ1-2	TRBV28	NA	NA	TGTGCCAGCAGTTTAAGGGGTGACTATGGCTACACCTTC	CASSLRGDYGYTF
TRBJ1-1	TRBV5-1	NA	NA	TGCGCCAGCAGCTTGGGAAAGGACACTGAAGCTTTCTTT	CASSLGKDTEAFF
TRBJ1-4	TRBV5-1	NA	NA	TGCGCCAGCAGCTTGGGGTCATCTAATGAAAAACTGTTTTTT	CASSLGSSNEKLFF
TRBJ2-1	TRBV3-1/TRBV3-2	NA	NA	TGTGCCAGCAGCCCAGAGGGGGCGGGGGTAAACAATGAGCAGTTCTTC	CASSPEGAGVNNEQFF
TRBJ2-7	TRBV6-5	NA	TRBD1	TGTGCCAGCACCTGGGACAGGGGGCGAGAGCAGTACTTC	CASTWDRGREQYF
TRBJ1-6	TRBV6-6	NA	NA	TGTGCCAGCAGTTACTTAAATTCACCCCTCCACTTT	CASSYLNSPLHF
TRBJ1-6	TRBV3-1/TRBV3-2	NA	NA	TGTGCCAGCAGCCCAGATTTCAGGTCACCCCTCCACTTT	CASSPDFRSPLHF
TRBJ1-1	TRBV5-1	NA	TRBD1	TGCGCCAGCAGCTTGGCCCAACAGGGGAAGACTGAAGCTTTCTTT	CASSLAQQGKTEAFF
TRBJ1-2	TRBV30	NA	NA	TGTGCCTGGAGTGTAAAGGGGCTCGGCTATGGCTACACCTTC	CAWSVKGLGYGYTF
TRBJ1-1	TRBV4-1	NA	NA	TGCGCCAGCGCCGGCCCGGTCAAGGGCACTGAAGCTTTCTTT	CASAGPVKGTEAFF
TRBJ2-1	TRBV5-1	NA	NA	TGCGCCAGCCAGGGTCTTTCCTACAATGAGCAGTTCTTC	CASQGLSYNEQFF
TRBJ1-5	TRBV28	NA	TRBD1	TGTGCCACACAGGGGGGTTTAAGAAGCAATCAGCCCCAGCATTTT	CATQGGLRSNQPQHF